What follows describes a single TCR beta chain. This CDR3 comprises 13 residues. V was trimmed by 4 bases and J by 4 bases, leaving 8 bases between them. From germline, CDR1 is MGHRA and CDR2 YSYEKL. Here immunoSEQ multiplex PCR was the method, and the copy in TCRdb shows in-frame clones only, minus some. The top ten hold 1.5% to 2% of the sample, which has some 2.1 million clones, around 93% seen once. The sample originates from a study of shared clonotypes between healthy human individuals. At the level of the study: Per donor, three plates held CD4 naive cells, three held CD4 memory, two held CD8 naive and one held CD8 memory.

Naive CD8 populations comprised CD45RO-negative cells positively selected for CCR7, excluding terminally differentiated effector memory CD45RA+ cells. The sequence derives from a man in his late teens or twenties in good health. Some clones in this sample may be carry-over from other donors' samples. Material: naive CD8+ T cells from PBMCs. The chain links TRBV4-1 to TRBJ1-5; D unclear. CDR3 amino acids: CASSLGPNQPQHF. Written as DNA, the CDR3 is TGCGCCAGCAGCCTTGGTCCGAATCAGCCCCAGCATTTT.